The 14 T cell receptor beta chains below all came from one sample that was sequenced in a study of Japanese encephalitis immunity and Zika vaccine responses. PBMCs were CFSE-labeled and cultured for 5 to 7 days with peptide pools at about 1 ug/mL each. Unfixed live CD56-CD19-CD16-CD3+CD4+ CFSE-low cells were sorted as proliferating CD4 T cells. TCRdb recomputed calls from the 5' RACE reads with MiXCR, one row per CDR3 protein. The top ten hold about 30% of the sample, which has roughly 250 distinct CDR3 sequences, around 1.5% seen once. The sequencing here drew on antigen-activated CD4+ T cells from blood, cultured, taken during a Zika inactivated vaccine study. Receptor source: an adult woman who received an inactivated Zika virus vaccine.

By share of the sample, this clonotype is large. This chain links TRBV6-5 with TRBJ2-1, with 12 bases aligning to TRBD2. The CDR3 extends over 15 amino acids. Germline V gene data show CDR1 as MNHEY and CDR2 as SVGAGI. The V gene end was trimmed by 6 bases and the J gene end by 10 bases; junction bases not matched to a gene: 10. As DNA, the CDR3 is TGTGCCAGCAGACGACTAGCGGGAGCCTCCGGGGAGCAGTTCTTC. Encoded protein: CASRRLAGASGEQFF.

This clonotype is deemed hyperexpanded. In DNA, the CDR3 is TGTGCCAGCTCACCAACAGGGAACTACGAGCAGTTCTTC. Protein product: CASSPTGNYEQFF. This chain uses TRBV18 with TRBJ2-1; maybe TRBD1 (6 bases). There are 13 residues in the CDR3. Per germline, CDR1 KGHSH and CDR2 LQKENI. V lost 2 bases, J lost 10 bases, and 12 bases lay in between.

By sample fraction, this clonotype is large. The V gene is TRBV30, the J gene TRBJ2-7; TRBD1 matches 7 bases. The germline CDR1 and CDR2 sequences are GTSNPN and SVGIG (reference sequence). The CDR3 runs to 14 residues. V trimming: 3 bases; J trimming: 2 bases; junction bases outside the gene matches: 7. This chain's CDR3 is CAWRPQGIPYEQYF. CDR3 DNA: TGTGCCTGGAGACCACAGGGGATACCCTACGAGCAGTACTTC. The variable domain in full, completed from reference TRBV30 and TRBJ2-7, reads SQTIHQWPATLVQPVGSPLSLECTVEGTSNPNLYWYRQAAGRGLQLLFYSVGIGQISSEVPQNLSASRPQDRQFILSSKKLLLSDSGFYLCAWRPQGIPYEQYFGPGTRLTVT.

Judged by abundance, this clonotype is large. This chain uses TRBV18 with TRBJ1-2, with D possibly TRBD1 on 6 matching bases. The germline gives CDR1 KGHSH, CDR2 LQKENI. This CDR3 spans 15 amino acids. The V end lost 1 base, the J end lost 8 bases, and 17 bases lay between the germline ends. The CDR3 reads CASSPQGQGTTGYTF. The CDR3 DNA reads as TGTGCCAGCTCACCACAGGGGCAGGGGACCACGGGCTACACCTTC.

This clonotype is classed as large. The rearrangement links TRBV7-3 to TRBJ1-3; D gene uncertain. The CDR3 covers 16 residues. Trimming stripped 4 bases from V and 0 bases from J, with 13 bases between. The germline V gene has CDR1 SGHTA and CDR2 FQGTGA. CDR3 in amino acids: CASSSNTADSGNTIYF. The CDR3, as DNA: TGTGCCAGCAGCTCTAACACGGCGGACTCTGGAAACACCATATATTTT.

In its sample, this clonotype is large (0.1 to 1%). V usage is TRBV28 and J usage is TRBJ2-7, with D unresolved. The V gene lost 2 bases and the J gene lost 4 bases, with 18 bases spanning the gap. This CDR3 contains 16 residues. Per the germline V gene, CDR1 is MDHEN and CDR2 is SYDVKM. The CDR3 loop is CASSLGGVGPLYEQYF. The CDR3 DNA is TGTGCCAGCAGTTTAGGTGGTGTGGGTCCCTTATACGAGCAGTACTTC.

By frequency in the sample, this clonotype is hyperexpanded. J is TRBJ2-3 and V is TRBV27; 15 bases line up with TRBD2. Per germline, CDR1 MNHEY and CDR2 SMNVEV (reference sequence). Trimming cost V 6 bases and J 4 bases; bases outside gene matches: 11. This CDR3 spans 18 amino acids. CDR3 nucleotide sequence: TGTGCCAGCAGGGGGACTAGCGGGAGGCGCCTTTCTTCAGATACGCAGTATTTT. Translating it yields CASRGTSGRRLSSDTQYF.

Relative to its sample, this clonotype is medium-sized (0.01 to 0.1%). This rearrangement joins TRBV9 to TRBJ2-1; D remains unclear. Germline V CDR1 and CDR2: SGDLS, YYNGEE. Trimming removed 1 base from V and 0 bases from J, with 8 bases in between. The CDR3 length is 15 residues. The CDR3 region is CASSVTAASYNEQFF. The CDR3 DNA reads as TGTGCCAGCAGCGTAACGGCTGCCTCCTACAATGAGCAGTTCTTC.

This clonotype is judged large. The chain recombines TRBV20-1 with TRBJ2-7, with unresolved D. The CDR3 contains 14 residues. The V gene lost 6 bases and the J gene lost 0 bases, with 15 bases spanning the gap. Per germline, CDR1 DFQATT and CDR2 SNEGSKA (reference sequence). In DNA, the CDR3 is TGCAGTGCCCAACTCCTAGAGAGCTCCTACGAGCAGTACTTC. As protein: CSAQLLESSYEQYF.

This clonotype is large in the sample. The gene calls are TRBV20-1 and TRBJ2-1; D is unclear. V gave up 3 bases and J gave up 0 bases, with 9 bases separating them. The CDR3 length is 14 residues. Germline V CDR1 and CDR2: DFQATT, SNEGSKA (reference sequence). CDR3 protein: CSASPQSSYNEQFF. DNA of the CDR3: TGCAGTGCTAGTCCACAAAGCTCCTACAATGAGCAGTTCTTC.

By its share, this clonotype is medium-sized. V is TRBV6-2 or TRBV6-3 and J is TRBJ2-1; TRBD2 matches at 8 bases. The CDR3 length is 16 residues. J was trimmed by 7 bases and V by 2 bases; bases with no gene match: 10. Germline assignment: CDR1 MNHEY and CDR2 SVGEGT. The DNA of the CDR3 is TGTGCCAGCAGTTACATCGGGAGGGCCTCCATGAATGAGCAGTTCTTC. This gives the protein CASSYIGRASMNEQFF.

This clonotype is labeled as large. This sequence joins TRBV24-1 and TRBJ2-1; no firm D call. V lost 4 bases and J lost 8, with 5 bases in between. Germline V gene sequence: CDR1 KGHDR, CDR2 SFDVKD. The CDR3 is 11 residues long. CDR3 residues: CATSEGYEQFF. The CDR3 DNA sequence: TGTGCCACCAGTGAGGGCTATGAGCAGTTCTTC.

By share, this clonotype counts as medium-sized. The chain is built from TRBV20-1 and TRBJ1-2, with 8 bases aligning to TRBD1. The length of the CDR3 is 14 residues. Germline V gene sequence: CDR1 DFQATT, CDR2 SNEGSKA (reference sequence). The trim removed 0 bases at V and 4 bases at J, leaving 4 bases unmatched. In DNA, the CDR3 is TGCAGTGCTAGAGATCTGGGACAGGCCTATGGCTACACCTTC. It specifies CSARDLGQAYGYTF.

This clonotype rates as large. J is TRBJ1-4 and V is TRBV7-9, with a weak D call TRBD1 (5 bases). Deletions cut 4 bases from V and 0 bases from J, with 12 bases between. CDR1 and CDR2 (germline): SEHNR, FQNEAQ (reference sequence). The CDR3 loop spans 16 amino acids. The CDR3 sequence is CASSSETDATNEKLFF. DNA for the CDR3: TGTGCCAGCAGCTCAGAGACAGATGCAACTAATGAAAAACTGTTTTTT.